This entry features one T cell receptor (beta chain) sequence. As yet, its antigen is unknown. Read coverage stops 3 residues before the CDR3 terminus; the germline J gene supplies the remainder. Only in-frame clones appear in the TCRdb table, and some are missing; sequencing was by immunoSEQ multiplex PCR. This sample contains roughly 5,700 clones. The sample originates from a study of Tregs in tolerant kidney transplant recipients. The nonmyeloablative bone marrow transplants came from related graft donors, with transient mixed chimerism. Thawed PBMCs were FACS-sorted into unstimulated CD4+CD25+CD127- regulatory T cells, CD4+CD25- non-regulatory cells, CD4 and CD8 cells. Study-wide findings and caveats: The most relevant donor-specific Treg TCRbeta repertoire apparently came from expansion with activated donor B cells. Findings come from small patient numbers and require larger validation.

The CDR3 loop spans 14 amino acids. Germline V gene sequence: CDR1 SNHLY, CDR2 FYNNEI. Trimming shortened V by 1 base and J by 3 bases, and 9 bases separated the two germline ends. The sequencing used CD4+ T cells from blood (PBMCs), collected roughly 14 months after the transplant. The sequence derives from a human patient who received a combined kidney and bone marrow transplant. Part of the T cell pool may stem from the graft donor. The chain has TRBV2 and TRBJ1-2; no reliable D call. CDR3 sequence: CASSEGGGDYGYTF. Incomplete CDR3 DNA: TGTGCCAGCAGTGAAGGTGGCGGAGACTATGGC.